Following are 20 T cell receptor beta chains from one sample sequenced in a study of cytomegalovirus exposure and HLA in healthy donors. Use of 60 Vbeta and 13 Jbeta primers characterized the PCR. Clones were sequenced by immunoSEQ multiplex PCR, and TCRdb holds only the in-frame ones, with some missing. The table includes approximately 160,000 clones, 65% to 70% detected once. Sequencing input: PBMCs. Every receptor here comes from a woman under 30 in good health and CMV-seropositive.

The gene calls are TRBV19 and TRBJ1-6, with D possibly being TRBD1 (5 bases). Germline-derived CDR1 and CDR2 are LNHDA and SQIVND (reference sequence). The CDR3 runs to 15 residues. The V end was cut by 3 bases, the J end by 10 bases, with 16 bases between. Written as DNA, the CDR3 is TGTGCCAGTAGTATCGGGGGGAACAGGCGCTCACCCCTCCACTTT. Translation: CASSIGGNRRSPLHF.

Only one count was recorded for this clone. V is TRBV7-2 and J is TRBJ2-7, with D uncertain. The CDR3 extends over 16 amino acids. V lost 1 base and J lost 5, with 18 bases in between. The germline gives CDR1 SGHTA, CDR2 FQGNSA. The CDR3 loop is CASSLVEMARPHEQYF. In DNA, the CDR3 is TGTGCCAGCAGCTTAGTGGAAATGGCTAGGCCCCACGAGCAGTACTTC.

This chain uses TRBV28 with TRBJ2-7; the D gene is possibly TRBD1 (5 bases). This CDR3 spans 13 amino acids. Deletions cut 5 bases from V and 3 bases from J, with 11 bases between. Germline CDR1 and CDR2: MDHEN and SYDVKM. CDR3 sequence reads: CASSGQRFYEQYF. The CDR3 DNA sequence: TGTGCCAGCAGTGGACAACGGTTCTACGAGCAGTACTTC.

The chain carries TRBV6-1 and TRBJ1-5, with no clear D. Trimming pared 4 bases from V and 1 base from J, leaving 14 bases between. The CDR3 has 16 residues. The germline gives CDR1 MNHNS, CDR2 SASEGT. The CDR3 spells CASSAPRQASNQPQHF. CDR3 coding DNA: TGTGCCAGCAGTGCCCCCCGGCAGGCGAGCAATCAGCCCCAGCATTTT.

This clone was seen only a few times. This sequence joins TRBV30 and TRBJ2-2, with TRBD2 as a possible D gene (5 bases). The V end was cut by 3 bases, the J end by 5 bases, with 16 bases between. The CDR3 is 15 amino acids. CDR1 is GTSNPN and CDR2 is SVGIG in the germline V gene (reference sequence). CDR3 nucleotide sequence: TGTGCCTGGAGCCTCCTAACCCCGGGAACCGGGGAGCTGTTTTTT. This codes for CAWSLLTPGTGELFF.

This sequence joins TRBV6-1 and TRBJ1-4, with TRBD1 matching 7 bases. CDR3 length: 15 amino acids. Germline lookup yields CDR1 MNHNS and CDR2 SASEGT. V lost 5 bases and J lost 8; bases outside the gene matches: 11. This chain's CDR3 is CASSLQGGPWEKLFF. The CDR3 DNA reads TGTGCCAGCAGTTTACAAGGGGGCCCTTGGGAAAAACTGTTTTTT.

This rearrangement joins TRBV5-1 to TRBJ1-2; a possible D gene is TRBD1 (5 bases). Germline lookup yields CDR1 SGHRS and CDR2 YFSETQ. V lost 1 base, J lost 7 bases, and 20 bases lay in between. The CDR3 spans 16 residues. The CDR3 loop is CASSLSGGSDRGGYTF. CDR3 DNA sequence: TGCGCCAGCAGCTTGTCCGGGGGATCCGATCGGGGTGGCTACACCTTC.

This clone was recorded a few times. The chain uses TRBV12-5 and TRBJ2-1; 7 positions match TRBD2. This CDR3 region has 15 residues. Germline V gene lookup returns CDR1 LGHNT and CDR2 FRNRAP. J lost 7 bases, V lost 5 bases, and 11 bases had no gene match. CDR3 in amino acids: CASGTSYGTKNEQFF. In nucleotides, the CDR3 is TGTGCTAGTGGTACCTCATACGGGACTAAAAATGAGCAGTTCTTC.

The V gene is TRBV28, the J gene TRBJ2-7; 10 bases line up with TRBD2. Germline V gene data show CDR1 as MDHEN and CDR2 as SYDVKM. CDR3 size: 15 residues. V shed 5 bases, J shed 3 bases, and the junction held 7 bases outside the gene matches. The CDR3 protein is CASSTPGLAIYEQYF. The CDR3 region has the DNA TGTGCCAGCAGTACACCGGGACTAGCGATCTACGAGCAGTACTTC.

Turning to this clone: Other nucleotide sequences in the sample specify the same CDR3. The chain carries TRBV7-9 and TRBJ2-7, with D unclear. The CDR3 loop spans 13 amino acids. Trimming cost V 5 bases and J 3 bases, with 11 bases left between them. Germline values: CDR1 SEHNR, CDR2 FQNEAQ (reference sequence). This CDR3 reads CASSPAADYEQYF. CDR3 DNA: TGTGCCAGCAGCCCGGCGGCGGACTACGAGCAGTACTTC.

The count of this clone is one. CDR3 in amino acids: CAISKTGKQEAFF. The CDR3, as DNA: TGTGCCATCAGTAAAACAGGGAAGCAAGAAGCTTTCTTT. This rearrangement joins TRBV10-3 to TRBJ1-1; a possible D gene is TRBD1 (6 bases). This CDR3 has 13 amino acids. V dropped 5 bases and J dropped 8 bases, with 15 bases sitting between them. CDR1 is ENHRY and CDR2 is SYGVKD in the germline V gene.

This chain links TRBV4-2 with TRBJ2-7; 7 bases fit TRBD1. With 2 bases clipped from V and 4 bases from J, the junction kept 5 bases outside the gene matches. This CDR3 is 14 amino acids long. Germline values: CDR1 LGHNA, CDR2 YNFKEQ. CDR3 loop: CASSQPGQLYEQYF. In DNA form, the CDR3 reads TGTGCCAGCAGCCAACCGGGACAGCTTTACGAGCAGTACTTC.

The CDR3 DNA reads as TGTGCCAGCGCCTCCGGGACTAGCACGAAAAGGGATACGCAGTATTTT. This translates into CASASGTSTKRDTQYF. The chain is built from TRBV5-6 and TRBJ2-3; the match to TRBD2 covers 9 bases. J lost 6 bases, V lost 7 bases, and 15 bases had no gene match. The germline gives CDR1 SGHDT, CDR2 YYEEEE. The CDR3 loop spans 16 amino acids.

The rearrangement links TRBV7-2 to TRBJ1-1; D uncertain. The ends were cut back, 1 base at V and 3 bases at J, with 6 bases in the middle. The CDR3 length is 13 residues. The germline gives CDR1 SGHTA, CDR2 FQGNSA. CDR3 nucleotide sequence: TGTGCCAGCAGCTTAGTGGGAGACACTGAAGCTTTCTTT. It specifies CASSLVGDTEAFF.

This chain uses TRBV5-1 with TRBJ2-3; 7 bases are a match to TRBD2. Germline V gene sequence: CDR1 SGHRS, CDR2 YFSETQ. Unmatched junction bases numbered 13, after V lost 4 bases and J lost 2 bases. CDR3 length equals 17 residues. CDR3 DNA sequence: TGCGCCAGCAGCCACTTGCCGGGGGGAGCGTTCACAGATACGCAGTATTTT. This sequence encodes CASSHLPGGAFTDTQYF.

The chain combines TRBV25-1 with TRBJ2-2; TRBD1 is a possible D gene (6 bases). The ends were cut back, 2 bases at V and 2 bases at J, with 9 bases in the middle. The length of the CDR3 is 15 residues. Germline V gives CDR1 MGHDK, CDR2 SYGVNS. Here the CDR3 DNA reads TGTGCCAGCAGTGAAACGGACAGAAACACCGGGGAGCTGTTTTTT. Protein sequence: CASSETDRNTGELFF.

This clone was seen just once. The J gene is TRBJ1-1, the V gene TRBV5-1, with 8 nucleotides matching TRBD1. The CDR3 runs 14 residues. With V trimmed by 3 bases and J by 1 base, 2 bases remained unmatched. Germline V gene sequence: CDR1 SGHRS, CDR2 YFSETQ. The DNA of the CDR3 is TGCGCCAGCAGCTGGGGGACAGGGAACACTGAAGCTTTCTTT. Protein sequence: CASSWGTGNTEAFF.

The CDR3 sequence is CASSLPRGWGVNEKLFF. CDR3 coding DNA: TGTGCCAGCAGCCTGCCTCGTGGGTGGGGGGTTAATGAAAAACTGTTTTTT. The chain employs TRBV4-2 and TRBJ1-4, with D possibly matching TRBD1 (5 bases). V was cut by 4 bases and J by 4 bases, with 19 bases left in between. Germline lookup yields CDR1 LGHNA and CDR2 YNFKEQ. This CDR3 has 17 amino acids.

This chain links TRBV12-2 with TRBJ2-2; the listed D gene, TRBD2, was not tested against the DNA. Matching the DNA end better, TRBJ1-3 makes the J call doubtful. TRBV12-2 constitutes a pseudogene. The CDR3 runs 19 residues. In DNA form, the CDR3 reads TGTGCAAGTCGCTCCCTTCGGCGGGTAGTGTACAGCTCTGGAAACACCATATATTTT. Translated, it gives CASRSLRRVVYSSGNTIYF.

This chain links TRBV4-3 with TRBJ1-4; 7 bases agree with TRBD1. Germline CDR1 and CDR2: LGHNA and YSLEER. With 0 bases clipped from V and 0 bases from J, the junction kept 1 base outside the gene matches. The CDR3 is 16 amino acids. CDR3 sequence: CASSQDRGATNEKLFF. CDR3 coding DNA: TGCGCCAGCAGCCAAGACAGGGGGGCAACTAATGAAAAACTGTTTTTT.